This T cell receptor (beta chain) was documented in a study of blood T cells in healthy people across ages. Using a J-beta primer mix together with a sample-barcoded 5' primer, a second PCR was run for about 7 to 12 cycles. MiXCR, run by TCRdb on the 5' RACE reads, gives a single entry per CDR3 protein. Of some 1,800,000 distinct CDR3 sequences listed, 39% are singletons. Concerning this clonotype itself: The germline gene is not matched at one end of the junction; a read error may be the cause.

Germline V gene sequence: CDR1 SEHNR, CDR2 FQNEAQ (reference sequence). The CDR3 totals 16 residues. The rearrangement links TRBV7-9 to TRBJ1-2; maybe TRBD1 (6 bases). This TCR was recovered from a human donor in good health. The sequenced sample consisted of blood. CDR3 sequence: CASSPLGEGHLYGYTF. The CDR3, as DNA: TGCGCCAGCAGTCCTCTGGGGGAGGGACATTTGTATGGCTACACCTTC.